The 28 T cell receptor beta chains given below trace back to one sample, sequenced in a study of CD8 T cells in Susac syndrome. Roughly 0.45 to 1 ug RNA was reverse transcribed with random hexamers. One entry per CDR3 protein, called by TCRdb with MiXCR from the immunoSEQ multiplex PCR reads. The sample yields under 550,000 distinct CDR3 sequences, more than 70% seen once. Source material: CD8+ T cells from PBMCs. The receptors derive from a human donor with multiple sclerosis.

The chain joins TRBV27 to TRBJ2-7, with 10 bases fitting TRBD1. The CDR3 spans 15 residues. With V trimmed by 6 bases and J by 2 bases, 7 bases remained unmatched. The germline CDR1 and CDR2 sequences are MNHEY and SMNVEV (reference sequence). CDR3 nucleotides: TGTGCCAGCAGCAAAGGGACAGGGGTAGCCTACGAGCAGTACTTC. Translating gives CASSKGTGVAYEQYF.

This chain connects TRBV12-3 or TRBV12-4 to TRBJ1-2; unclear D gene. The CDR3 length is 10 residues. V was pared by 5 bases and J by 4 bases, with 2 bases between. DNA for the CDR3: TGTGCCAGCAGTACCTATGGCTACACCTTC. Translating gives CASSTYGYTF.

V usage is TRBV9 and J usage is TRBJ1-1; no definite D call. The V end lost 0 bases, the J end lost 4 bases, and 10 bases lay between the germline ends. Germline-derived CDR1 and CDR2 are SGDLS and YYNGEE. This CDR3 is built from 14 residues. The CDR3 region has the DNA TGTGCCAGCAGCGTAGATGGGGTGGGCACTGAAGCTTTCTTT. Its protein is CASSVDGVGTEAFF.

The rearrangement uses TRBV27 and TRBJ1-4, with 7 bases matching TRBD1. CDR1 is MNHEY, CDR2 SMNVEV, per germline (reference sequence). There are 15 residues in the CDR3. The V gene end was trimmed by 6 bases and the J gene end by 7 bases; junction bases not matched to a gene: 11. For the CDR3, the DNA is TGTGCCAGCAGGCCCGGGACAGTGAGGAGTGAAAAACTGTTTTTT. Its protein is CASRPGTVRSEKLFF.

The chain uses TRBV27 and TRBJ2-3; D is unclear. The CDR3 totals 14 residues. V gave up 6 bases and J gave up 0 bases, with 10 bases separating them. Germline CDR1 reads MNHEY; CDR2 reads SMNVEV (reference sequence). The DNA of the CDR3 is TGTGCCAGCAGAGGAGAGTCTAGCACAGATACGCAGTATTTT. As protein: CASRGESSTDTQYF.

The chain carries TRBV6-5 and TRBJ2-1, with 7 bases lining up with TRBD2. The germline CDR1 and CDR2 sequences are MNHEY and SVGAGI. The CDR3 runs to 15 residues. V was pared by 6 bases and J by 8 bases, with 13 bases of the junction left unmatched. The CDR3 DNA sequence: TGTGCCAGCAGCCACCGGATTCGGGGGGAGGATGAGCAGTTCTTC. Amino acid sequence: CASSHRIRGEDEQFF.

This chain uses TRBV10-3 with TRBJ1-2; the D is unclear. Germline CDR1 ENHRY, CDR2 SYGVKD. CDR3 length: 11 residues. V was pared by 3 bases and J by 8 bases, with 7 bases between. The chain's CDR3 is CAISDAWGYTF. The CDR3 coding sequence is TGTGCCATCAGTGATGCTTGGGGCTACACCTTC.

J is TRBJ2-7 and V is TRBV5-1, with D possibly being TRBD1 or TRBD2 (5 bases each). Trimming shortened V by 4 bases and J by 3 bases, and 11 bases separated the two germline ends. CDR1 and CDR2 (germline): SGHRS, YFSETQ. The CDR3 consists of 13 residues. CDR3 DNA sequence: TGCGCCAGCAGCAAAGGGACGGACTACGAGCAGTACTTC. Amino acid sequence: CASSKGTDYEQYF. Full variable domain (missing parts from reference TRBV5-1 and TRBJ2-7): KAGVTQTPRYLIKTRGQQVTLSCSPISGHRSVSWYQQTPGQGLQFLFEYFSETQRNKGNFPGRFSGRQFSNSRSEMNVSTLELGDSALYLCASSKGTDYEQYFGPGTRLTVT.

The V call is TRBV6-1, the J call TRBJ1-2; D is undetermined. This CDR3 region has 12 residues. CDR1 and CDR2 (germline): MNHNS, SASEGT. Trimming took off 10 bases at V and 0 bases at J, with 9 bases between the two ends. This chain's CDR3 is CATAETNYGYTF. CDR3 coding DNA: TGTGCCACCGCAGAAACTAACTATGGCTACACCTTC.

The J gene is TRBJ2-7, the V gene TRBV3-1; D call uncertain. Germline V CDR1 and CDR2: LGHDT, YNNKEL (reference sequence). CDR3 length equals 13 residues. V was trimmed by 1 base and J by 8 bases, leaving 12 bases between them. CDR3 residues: CASSQVEQPKQYF. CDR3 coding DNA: TGTGCCAGCAGCCAAGTGGAACAACCCAAGCAGTACTTC.

CDR3 residues: CASRSLDSYTGELFF. The CDR3 nucleotides are TGTGCCAGCAGGAGCTTGGACAGCTACACCGGGGAGCTGTTTTTT. The genes are TRBV28 and TRBJ2-2; D might be TRBD1 (6 bases). CDR3 length equals 15 residues. Trimming pared 6 bases from V and 3 bases from J, leaving 14 bases between. Germline lookup yields CDR1 MDHEN and CDR2 SYDVKM.

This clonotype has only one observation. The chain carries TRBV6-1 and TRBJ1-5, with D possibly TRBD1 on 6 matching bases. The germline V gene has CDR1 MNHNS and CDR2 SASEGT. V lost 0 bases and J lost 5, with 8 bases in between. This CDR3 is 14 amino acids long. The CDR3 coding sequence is TGTGCCAGCAGTGAAGCGCCAGGGGATCAGCCCCAGCATTTT. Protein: CASSEAPGDQPQHF.

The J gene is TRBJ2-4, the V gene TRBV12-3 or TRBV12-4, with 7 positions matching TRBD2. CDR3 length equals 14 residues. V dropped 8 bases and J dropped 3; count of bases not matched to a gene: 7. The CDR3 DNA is TGTGCCAGCGGCGGCGGGGAGGGCAAAAACATTCAGTACTTC. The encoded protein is CASGGGEGKNIQYF.

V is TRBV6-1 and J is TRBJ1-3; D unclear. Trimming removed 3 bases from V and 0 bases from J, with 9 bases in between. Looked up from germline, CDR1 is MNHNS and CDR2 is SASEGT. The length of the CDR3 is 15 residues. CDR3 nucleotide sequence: TGTGCCAGCAGTGAGAATGGCAGCTCTGGAAACACCATATATTTT. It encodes CASSENGSSGNTIYF.

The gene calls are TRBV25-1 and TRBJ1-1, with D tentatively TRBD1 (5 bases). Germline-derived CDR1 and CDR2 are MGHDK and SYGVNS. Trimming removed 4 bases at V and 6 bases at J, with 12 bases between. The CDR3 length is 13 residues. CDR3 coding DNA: TGTGCCAGCAGTGGCCTGGGGGAGGCTGAAGCTTTCTTT. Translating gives CASSGLGEAEAFF.

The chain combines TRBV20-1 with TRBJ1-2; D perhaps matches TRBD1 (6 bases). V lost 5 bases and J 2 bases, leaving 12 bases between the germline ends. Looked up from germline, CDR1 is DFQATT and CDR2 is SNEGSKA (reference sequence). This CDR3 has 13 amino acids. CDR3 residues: CSAGSTGNYGYTF. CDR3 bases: TGCAGTGCTGGTAGTACAGGGAACTATGGCTACACCTTC.

The CDR3 region is CASSPVRRETQYF. The CDR3 nucleotides are TGTGCCAGCAGCCCAGTGCGCCGGGAGACCCAGTACTTC. J is TRBJ2-5 and V is TRBV7-9; D remains unclear. V gave up 5 bases and J gave up 5 bases, with 12 bases separating them. Germline V gives CDR1 SEHNR, CDR2 FQNEAQ (reference sequence). The length of the CDR3 is 13 residues.

The CDR3 loop reads CASSYSNRHNEQFF. The DNA for the CDR3 is TGTGCCAGCAGTTACTCGAACAGACACAATGAGCAGTTCTTC. This chain connects TRBV6-5 to TRBJ2-1; D gene ambiguous. V shed 0 bases and J shed 5 bases, with 8 bases lying between them. The CDR3 extends over 14 amino acids. From germline, CDR1 is MNHEY and CDR2 SVGAGI.

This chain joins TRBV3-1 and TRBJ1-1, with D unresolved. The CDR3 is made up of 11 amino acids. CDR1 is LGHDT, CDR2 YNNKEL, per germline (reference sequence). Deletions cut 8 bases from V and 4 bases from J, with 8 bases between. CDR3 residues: CASHGGTEAFF. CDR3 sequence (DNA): TGTGCCAGCCATGGAGGCACTGAAGCTTTCTTT.

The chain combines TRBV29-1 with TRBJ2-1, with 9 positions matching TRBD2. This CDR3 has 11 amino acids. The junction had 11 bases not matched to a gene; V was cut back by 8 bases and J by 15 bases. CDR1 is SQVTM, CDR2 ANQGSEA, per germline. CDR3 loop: CSSRSGTSLFF. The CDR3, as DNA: TGCAGCTCCCGCTCCGGGACTAGCCTGTTCTTC.

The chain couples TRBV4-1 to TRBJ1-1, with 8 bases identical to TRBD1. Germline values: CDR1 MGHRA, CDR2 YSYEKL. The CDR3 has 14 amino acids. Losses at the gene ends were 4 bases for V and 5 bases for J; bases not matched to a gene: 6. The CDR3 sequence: CASSLRQGLTEAFF. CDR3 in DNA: TGCGCCAGCAGCCTTAGACAGGGGTTGACTGAAGCTTTCTTT.

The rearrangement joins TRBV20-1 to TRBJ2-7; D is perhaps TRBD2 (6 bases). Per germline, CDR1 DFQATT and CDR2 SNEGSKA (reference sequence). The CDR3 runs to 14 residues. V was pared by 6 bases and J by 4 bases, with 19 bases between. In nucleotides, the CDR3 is TGCAGTGCCAGGCTACCGGGGGAGTTTTACGAGCAGTACTTC. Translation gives CSARLPGEFYEQYF.

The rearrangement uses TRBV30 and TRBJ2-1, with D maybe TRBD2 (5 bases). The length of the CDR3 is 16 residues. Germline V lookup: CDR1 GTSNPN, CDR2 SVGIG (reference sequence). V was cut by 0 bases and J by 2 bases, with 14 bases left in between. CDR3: CAWSVREAYPYNEQFF. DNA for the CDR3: TGTGCCTGGAGTGTACGGGAAGCGTACCCCTACAATGAGCAGTTCTTC.

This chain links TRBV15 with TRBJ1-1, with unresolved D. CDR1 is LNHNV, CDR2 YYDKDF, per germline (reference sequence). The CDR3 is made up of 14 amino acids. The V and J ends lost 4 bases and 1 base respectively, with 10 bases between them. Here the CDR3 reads CATSTGAGNTEAFF. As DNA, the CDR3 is TGTGCCACCAGCACGGGCGCCGGGAACACTGAAGCTTTCTTT.

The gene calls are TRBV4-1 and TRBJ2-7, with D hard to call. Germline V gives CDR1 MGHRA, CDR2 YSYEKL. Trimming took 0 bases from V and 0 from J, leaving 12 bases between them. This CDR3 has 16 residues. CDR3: CASSQEGQALSYEQYF. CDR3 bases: TGCGCCAGCAGCCAAGAGGGCCAGGCCCTCTCCTACGAGCAGTACTTC.

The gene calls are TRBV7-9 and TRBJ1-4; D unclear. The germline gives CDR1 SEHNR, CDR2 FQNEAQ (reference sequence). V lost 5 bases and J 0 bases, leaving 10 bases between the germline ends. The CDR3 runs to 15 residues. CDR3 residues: CASSRFETTNEKLFF. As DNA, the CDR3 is TGTGCCAGCAGCCGATTCGAAACAACTAATGAAAAACTGTTTTTT.

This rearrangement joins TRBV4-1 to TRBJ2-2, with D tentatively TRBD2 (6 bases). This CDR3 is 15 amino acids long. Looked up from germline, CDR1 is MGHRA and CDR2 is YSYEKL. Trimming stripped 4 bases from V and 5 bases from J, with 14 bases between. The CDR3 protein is CASSLSSGETGELFF. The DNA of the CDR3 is TGCGCCAGCAGCCTTTCCTCGGGGGAAACCGGGGAGCTGTTTTTT.

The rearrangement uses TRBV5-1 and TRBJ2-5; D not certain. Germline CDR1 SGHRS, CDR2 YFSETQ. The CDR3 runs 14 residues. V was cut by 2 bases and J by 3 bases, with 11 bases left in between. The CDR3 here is CASSFRQFEETQYF. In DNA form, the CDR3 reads TGCGCCAGCAGCTTCCGGCAGTTTGAAGAGACCCAGTACTTC.